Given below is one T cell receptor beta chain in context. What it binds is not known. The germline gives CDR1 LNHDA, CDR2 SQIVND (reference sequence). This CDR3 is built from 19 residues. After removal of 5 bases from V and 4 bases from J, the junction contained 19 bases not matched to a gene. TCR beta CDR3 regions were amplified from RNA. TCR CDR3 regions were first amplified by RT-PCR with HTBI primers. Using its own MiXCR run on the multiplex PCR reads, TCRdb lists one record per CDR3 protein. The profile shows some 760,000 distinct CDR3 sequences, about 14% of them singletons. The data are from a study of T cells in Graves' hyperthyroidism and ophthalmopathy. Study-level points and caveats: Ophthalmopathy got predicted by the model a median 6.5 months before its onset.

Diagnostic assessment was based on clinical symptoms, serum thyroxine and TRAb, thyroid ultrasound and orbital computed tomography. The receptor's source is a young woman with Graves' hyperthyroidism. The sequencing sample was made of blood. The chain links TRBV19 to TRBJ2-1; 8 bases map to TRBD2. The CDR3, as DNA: TGTGCCAGTAGTCCCGCAAGGAGTAGCGGGGCGGGCCCTTACAATGAGCAGTTCTTC. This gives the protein CASSPARSSGAGPYNEQFF.